The following is a T cell receptor beta chain sequence with its context. Sequencing was performed with immunoSEQ multiplex PCR; in TCRdb, only in-frame clones are kept and a portion is missing. The profile shows 160,000 or so clones, roughly 90% of them singletons. This CDR3 contains 16 residues. Trimming left V 0 bases short and J 2 bases short, with 15 bases between. Per germline, CDR1 SGHRS and CDR2 YFSETQ. Enrolled through a virtual design, the participants were between 18 and 89 years of age and came from 24 US areas. These data come from a study of blood T cell repertoires in COVID-19. The sequencing sample was made of PBMCs or T cells enriched from blood (not recorded which). This TCR was sampled from a woman aged 45-60 years who had recovered from COVID-19. The rearrangement links TRBV5-1 to TRBJ2-7; D is uncertain. CDR3 nucleotide sequence: TGCGCCAGCAGCTTGGAACCCCTCCCCCAGACCTACGAGCAGTACTTC. It codes for CASSLEPLPQTYEQYF.